This TCR beta chain originates from a study of T cell changes during pregnancy in multiple sclerosis. TCRdb keeps only in-frame clones here, not all; method: immunoSEQ multiplex PCR. The sample lists around 30,000 clones, roughly 90% occurring once. Sequenced here: CD4+ T cells from peripheral blood mononuclear cells, sampled in the third trimester of pregnancy. This clonotype was sampled from a female donor in good health, enrolled as a control in a pregnancy study.

The CDR3 coding sequence is TGTGCCAGCAGTGAAAGGGGTTGGGATGTAACTAATGAAAAACTGTTTTTT. This sequence encodes CASSERGWDVTNEKLFF. The chain has TRBV25-1 and TRBJ1-4, with a weak D call TRBD1 (5 bases). The CDR3 is made up of 17 amino acids. Per the germline V gene, CDR1 is MGHDK and CDR2 is SYGVNS. The germline V and J ends were trimmed by 2 bases and 1 base, with 14 bases remaining between them.